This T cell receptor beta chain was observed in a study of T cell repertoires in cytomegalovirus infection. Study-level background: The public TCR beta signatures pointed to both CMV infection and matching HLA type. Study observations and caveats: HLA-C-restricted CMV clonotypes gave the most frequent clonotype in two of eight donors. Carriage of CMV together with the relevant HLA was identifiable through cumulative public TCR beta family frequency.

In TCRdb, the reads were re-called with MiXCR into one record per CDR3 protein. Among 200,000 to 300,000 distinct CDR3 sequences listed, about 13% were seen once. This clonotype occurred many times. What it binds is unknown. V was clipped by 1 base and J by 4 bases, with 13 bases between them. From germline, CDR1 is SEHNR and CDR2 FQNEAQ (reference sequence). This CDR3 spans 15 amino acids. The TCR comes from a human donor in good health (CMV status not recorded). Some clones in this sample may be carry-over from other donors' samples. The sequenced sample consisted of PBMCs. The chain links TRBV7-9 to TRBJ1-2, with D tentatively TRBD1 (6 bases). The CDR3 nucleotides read TGTGCCAGCAGCTTAGGGGGGGGCGACTTCTATGGCTACACCTTC. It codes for CASSLGGGDFYGYTF.